This TCR beta chain derives from a study of blood T cell repertoires in COVID-19. Overall study context: Donors in the United States, Italy and Spain gave samples during acute or convalescent COVID-19.

V shed 0 bases and J 3 bases; nucleotides not matched to a gene: 8. In germline, CDR1 is LNHDA, CDR2 SQIVND (reference sequence). The CDR3 has 18 amino acids. Original processing notes: From reference gene primer amplification, estimates of nucleated cell counts were derived. The assay was immunoSEQ multiplex PCR, and TCRdb's table has in-frame clones only and misses some. V and J calls and clone size follow that table, whereas D and trimming were derived from the DNA. The sample has tens of thousands of clones; around 86% are singletons. Sample: peripheral blood. The sequence was obtained from a woman of 80 years or more with active or convalescent COVID-19. V and J are TRBV19 and TRBJ2-1; 10 nucleotides line up with TRBD2. In DNA form, the CDR3 reads TGTGCCAGTAGTATAGAGCCCCCGGGACTAGCGTTCTACAATGAGCAGTTCTTC. Its translation is CASSIEPPGLAFYNEQFF.